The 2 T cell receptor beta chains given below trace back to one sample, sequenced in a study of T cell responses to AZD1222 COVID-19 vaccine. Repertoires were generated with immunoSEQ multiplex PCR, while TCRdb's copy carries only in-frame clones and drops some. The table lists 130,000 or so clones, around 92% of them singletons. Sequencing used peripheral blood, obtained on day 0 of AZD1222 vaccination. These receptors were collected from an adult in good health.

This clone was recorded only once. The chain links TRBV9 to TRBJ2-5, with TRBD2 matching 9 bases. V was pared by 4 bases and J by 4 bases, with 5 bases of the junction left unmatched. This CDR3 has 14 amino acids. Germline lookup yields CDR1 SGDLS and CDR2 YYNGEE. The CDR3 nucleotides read TGTGCCAGCAGCCGCGGGGGGGCCCCAGAGACCCAGTACTTC. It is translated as CASSRGGAPETQYF. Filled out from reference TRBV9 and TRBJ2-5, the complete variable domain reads DSGVTQTPKHLITATGQRVTLRCSPRSGDLSVYWYQQSLDQGLQFLIQYYNGEERAKGNILERFSAQQFPDLHSELNLSSLELGDSALYFCASSRGGAPETQYFGPGTRLLVL.

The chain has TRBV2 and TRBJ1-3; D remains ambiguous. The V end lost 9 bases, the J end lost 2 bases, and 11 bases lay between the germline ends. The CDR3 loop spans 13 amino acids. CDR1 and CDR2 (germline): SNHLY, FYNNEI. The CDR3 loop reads CASTDLPGNTIYF. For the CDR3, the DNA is TGTGCCAGTACGGATCTTCCTGGAAACACCATATATTTT. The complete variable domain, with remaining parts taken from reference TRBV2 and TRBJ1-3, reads EPEVTQTPSHQVTQMGQEVILRCVPISNHLYFYWYRQILGQKVEFLVSFYNNEISEKSEIFDDQFSVERPDGSNFTLKIRSTKLEDSAMYFCASTDLPGNTIYFGEGSWLTVV.